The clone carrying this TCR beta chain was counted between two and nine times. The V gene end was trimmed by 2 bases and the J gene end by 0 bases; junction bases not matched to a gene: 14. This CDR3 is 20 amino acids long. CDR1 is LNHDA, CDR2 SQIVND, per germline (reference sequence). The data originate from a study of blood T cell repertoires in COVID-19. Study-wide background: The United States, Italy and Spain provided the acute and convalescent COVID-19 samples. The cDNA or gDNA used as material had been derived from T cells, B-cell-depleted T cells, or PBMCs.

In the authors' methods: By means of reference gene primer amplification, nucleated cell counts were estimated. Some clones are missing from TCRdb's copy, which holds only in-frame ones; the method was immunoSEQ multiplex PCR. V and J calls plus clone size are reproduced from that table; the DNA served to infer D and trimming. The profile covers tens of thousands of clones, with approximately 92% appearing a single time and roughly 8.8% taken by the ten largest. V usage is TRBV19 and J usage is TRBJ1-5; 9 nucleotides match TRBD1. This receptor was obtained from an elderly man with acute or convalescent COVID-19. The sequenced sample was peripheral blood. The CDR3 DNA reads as TGTGCCAGTAGTATAAGGCCAAACAGGGGGCTGCTTTATAGCAATCAGCCCCAGCATTTT. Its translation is CASSIRPNRGLLYSNQPQHF.